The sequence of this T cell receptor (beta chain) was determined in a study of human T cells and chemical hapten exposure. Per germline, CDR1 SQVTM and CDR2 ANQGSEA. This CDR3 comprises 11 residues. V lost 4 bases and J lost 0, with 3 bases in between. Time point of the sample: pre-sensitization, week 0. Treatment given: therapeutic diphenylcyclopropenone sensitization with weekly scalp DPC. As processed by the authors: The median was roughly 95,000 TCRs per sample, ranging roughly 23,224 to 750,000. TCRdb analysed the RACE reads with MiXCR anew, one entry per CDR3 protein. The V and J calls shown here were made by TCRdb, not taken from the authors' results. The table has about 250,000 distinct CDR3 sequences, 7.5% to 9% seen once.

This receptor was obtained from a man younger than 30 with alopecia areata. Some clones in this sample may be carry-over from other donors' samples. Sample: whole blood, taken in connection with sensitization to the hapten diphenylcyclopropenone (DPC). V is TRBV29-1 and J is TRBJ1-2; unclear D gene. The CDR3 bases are TGCAGCGTTGGGACTAACTATGGCTACACCTTC. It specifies CSVGTNYGYTF. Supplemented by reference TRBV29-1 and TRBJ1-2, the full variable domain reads SAVISQKPSRDICQRGTSLTIQCQVDSQVTMMFWYRQQPGQSLTLIATANQGSEATYESGFVIDKFPISRPNLTFSTLTVSNMSPEDSSIYLCSVGTNYGYTFGSGTRLTVV.